Described below is a single TCR beta chain sequence and its context. The entry originates in a study of cytomegalovirus exposure and HLA in healthy donors. Overall study context: Among the approximately 430 donors who were genotyped, roughly 76% fell in the genetic ancestry cluster that is associated with self-reported Caucasian donors.

Primers: 60 Vbeta forward and 13 Jbeta reverse. Data came from immunoSEQ multiplex PCR; TCRdb stores just in-frame clones and leaves some out. This table has about 300,000 clones, around 86% appearing once. Trimming removed 3 bases from V and 5 bases from J, with 19 bases in between. The CDR3 runs to 16 residues. Germline V gene sequence: CDR1 MDHEN, CDR2 SYDVKM. The receptor's source is a man aged 40-49 years in good health and CMV-seropositive. V is TRBV28 and J is TRBJ1-2; tentatively, D is TRBD1 (5 bases). Sequencing was carried out using PBMCs. This CDR3 reads CASSFAPAAGGYGYTF. In DNA form, the CDR3 reads TGTGCCAGCAGTTTCGCTCCCGCCGCGGGGGGGTATGGCTACACCTTC.